This is a list of T cell receptor beta chains from one sample in a study of radiotherapy plus CTLA-4 blockade in lung cancer. Sequencing was performed with immunoSEQ multiplex PCR; in TCRdb, only in-frame clones are kept and a portion is missing. The sample holds more than 90,000 clones, 88% seen once. Here the sequenced sample was peripheral blood, taken from a patient treated with radiotherapy plus ipilimumab. These receptors were obtained from a human donor with non-small cell lung cancer that progressed on radiotherapy plus ipilimumab. CDR3s include the opening cysteine and the closing phenylalanine or tryptophan. D genes are given only for firm matches. Size tells how often a clone was seen (once, few, many) or the class of an expanded clone, and some rows leave it out.

d_call: .
clone_size: .
j_call: TRBJ2-6
v_call: TRBV18
cdr3_aa: CASSPPASGANVLTF
cdr3_nt: TGTGCCAGCTCACCCCCCGCCTCTGGGGCCAACGTCCTGACTTTC

d_call: .
clone_size: few
j_call: TRBJ1-5
v_call: TRBV7-9
cdr3_aa: CASSFSANQPQHF
cdr3_nt: TGTGCCAGCAGCTTCTCGGCCAATCAGCCCCAGCATTTT

d_call: .
clone_size: .
j_call: TRBJ2-1
v_call: TRBV7-9
cdr3_aa: CASSHSGGDNEQFF
cdr3_nt: TGTGCCAGCAGCCACAGCGGAGGGGACAATGAGCAGTTCTTC

d_call: .
clone_size: .
j_call: TRBJ2-5
v_call: TRBV2
cdr3_aa: CASSAGSPGVQYF
cdr3_nt: TGTGCCAGCAGTGCCGGGTCGCCGGGGGTCCAGTACTTC

d_call: .
clone_size: .
j_call: TRBJ2-5
v_call: TRBV11-2
cdr3_aa: CASSLGSQLTETQYF
cdr3_nt: TGTGCCAGCAGCTTGGGGTCTCAATTAACAGAGACCCAGTACTTC

d_call: .
clone_size: .
j_call: TRBJ2-3
v_call: TRBV27
cdr3_aa: CASRRFGTDTQYF
cdr3_nt: TGTGCCAGCAGGAGGTTCGGCACAGATACGCAGTATTTT

d_call: TRBD1
clone_size: once
j_call: TRBJ1-2
v_call: TRBV30
cdr3_aa: CAWSVGTGIYGYTF
cdr3_nt: TGTGCCTGGAGTGTGGGGACAGGGATCTATGGCTACACCTTC

d_call: TRBD1
clone_size: .
j_call: TRBJ2-3
v_call: TRBV5-6
cdr3_aa: CASSLTGADTQYF
cdr3_nt: TGTGCCAGCAGCTTGACAGGGGCAGATACGCAGTATTTT

d_call: .
clone_size: .
j_call: TRBJ2-2
v_call: TRBV9
cdr3_aa: CASSEHGGELFF
cdr3_nt: TGTGCCAGCAGCGAGCATGGCGGGGAGCTGTTTTTT

d_call: .
clone_size: .
j_call: TRBJ2-1
v_call: TRBV9
cdr3_aa: CASSPTGQFNEQFF
cdr3_nt: TGTGCCAGCAGCCCCACTGGACAATTCAATGAGCAGTTCTTC

d_call: .
clone_size: .
j_call: TRBJ2-2
v_call: TRBV27
cdr3_aa: CASRMRARVGELFF
cdr3_nt: TGTGCCAGCAGAATGCGGGCCCGGGTCGGGGAGCTGTTTTTT

d_call: .
clone_size: once
j_call: TRBJ2-1
v_call: TRBV9
cdr3_aa: CASSVSPGVDEQFF
cdr3_nt: TGTGCCAGCAGCGTCTCCCCGGGCGTGGATGAGCAGTTCTTC

d_call: .
clone_size: once
j_call: TRBJ1-1
v_call: TRBV18
cdr3_aa: CASSPDQGFYTEAFF
cdr3_nt: TGTGCCAGCTCACCCGACCAGGGATTTTACACTGAAGCTTTCTTT

d_call: .
clone_size: .
j_call: TRBJ2-2
v_call: TRBV18
cdr3_aa: CASSPGTGELFF
cdr3_nt: TGTGCCAGCTCACCTGGTACCGGGGAGCTGTTTTTT

d_call: .
clone_size: once
j_call: TRBJ2-7
v_call: TRBV15
cdr3_aa: CATSRDFRGRISEQYF
cdr3_nt: TGTGCCACCAGCAGAGATTTCCGGGGTAGGATCTCCGAGCAGTACTTC

d_call: .
clone_size: .
j_call: TRBJ1-3
v_call: TRBV4-1
cdr3_aa: CASSQTGLSGNTIYF
cdr3_nt: TGCGCCAGCAGCCAGACAGGTCTCTCTGGAAACACCATATATTTT

d_call: TRBD2
clone_size: .
j_call: TRBJ2-1
v_call: TRBV29-1
cdr3_aa: CSVRLAGGFNEQFF
cdr3_nt: TGCAGCGTGCGCCTAGCGGGAGGATTCAATGAGCAGTTCTTC

d_call: .
clone_size: .
j_call: TRBJ1-2
v_call: TRBV21-1
cdr3_aa: CASSKGWWQTNYGYTF
cdr3_nt: TGTGCCAGCAGCAAAGGGTGGTGGCAGACTAACTATGGCTACACCTTC

d_call: TRBD2
clone_size: .
j_call: TRBJ2-5
v_call: TRBV5-1
cdr3_aa: CASALERDPYQETQYF
cdr3_nt: TGCGCCAGCGCCTTAGAGCGGGACCCGTACCAAGAGACCCAGTACTTC

d_call: .
clone_size: .
j_call: TRBJ2-5
v_call: TRBV6-5
cdr3_aa: CASSAIAVWPETQYF
cdr3_nt: TGTGCCAGCAGTGCTATAGCGGTATGGCCAGAGACCCAGTACTTC

d_call: TRBD1
clone_size: .
j_call: TRBJ2-1
v_call: TRBV30
cdr3_aa: CAWSQGVGLGEQFF
cdr3_nt: TGTGCCTGGAGTCAGGGGGTAGGTCTTGGTGAGCAGTTCTTC

d_call: TRBD1
clone_size: .
j_call: TRBJ2-2
v_call: TRBV7-8
cdr3_aa: CASSPRTGSIGELFF
cdr3_nt: TGTGCCAGCAGCCCCCGGACAGGGAGTATCGGGGAGCTGTTTTTT

d_call: TRBD2
clone_size: .
j_call: TRBJ2-1
v_call: TRBV10-3
cdr3_aa: CASAAASGTTYNEQFF
cdr3_nt: TGTGCCTCAGCTGCGGCTAGCGGAACAACCTACAATGAGCAGTTCTTC

d_call: TRBD2
clone_size: .
j_call: TRBJ2-2
v_call: TRBV7-9
cdr3_aa: CASSLSGRAFAGELFF
cdr3_nt: TGTGCCAGCAGTCTGAGCGGGAGGGCCTTCGCCGGGGAGCTGTTTTTT

d_call: .
clone_size: .
j_call: TRBJ1-5
v_call: TRBV5-8
cdr3_aa: CASSLAGEWPQHF
cdr3_nt: TGTGCCAGCAGCTTGGCCGGGGAGTGGCCCCAGCATTTT

d_call: TRBD1
clone_size: .
j_call: TRBJ1-2
v_call: TRBV6-5
cdr3_aa: CASSYSQGANYGYTF
cdr3_nt: TGTGCCAGCAGTTACTCACAGGGGGCTAACTATGGCTACACCTTC

d_call: .
clone_size: once
j_call: TRBJ1-5
v_call: TRBV6-1
cdr3_aa: CASSASVLGGVDQPQHF
cdr3_nt: TGTGCCAGCAGTGCATCGGTCCTTGGAGGGGTGGATCAGCCCCAGCATTTT

d_call: .
clone_size: .
j_call: TRBJ2-7
v_call: TRBV19
cdr3_aa: CASNAPGYEQYF
cdr3_nt: TGTGCCAGCAACGCCCCTGGCTACGAGCAGTACTTC

d_call: TRBD2
clone_size: .
j_call: TRBJ2-1
v_call: TRBV5-4
cdr3_aa: CASSPGLVGGNEQFF
cdr3_nt: TGTGCCAGCAGCCCGGGACTAGTTGGGGGCAATGAGCAGTTCTTC

d_call: .
clone_size: .
j_call: TRBJ2-5
v_call: TRBV2
cdr3_aa: CASSEGGGYQETQYF
cdr3_nt: TGTGCCAGCAGTGAGGGGGGAGGATACCAAGAGACCCAGTACTTC

d_call: TRBD2
clone_size: .
j_call: TRBJ2-1
v_call: TRBV9
cdr3_aa: CASSVMELAGVGEQFF
cdr3_nt: TGTGCCAGCAGCGTAATGGAACTAGCGGGAGTTGGTGAGCAGTTCTTC

d_call: .
clone_size: .
j_call: TRBJ1-1
v_call: TRBV6-1
cdr3_aa: CASSEVQWNTEAFF
cdr3_nt: TGTGCCAGCAGTGAGGTACAGTGGAACACTGAAGCTTTCTTT

d_call: .
clone_size: .
j_call: TRBJ2-6
v_call: TRBV9
cdr3_aa: CASSVSGTLSTGANVLTF
cdr3_nt: TGTGCCAGCAGCGTCTCGGGAACCCTCTCCACTGGGGCCAACGTCCTGACTTTC

d_call: TRBD1
clone_size: once
j_call: TRBJ2-5
v_call: TRBV5-1
cdr3_aa: CASFNPQGVTETQYF
cdr3_nt: TGCGCCAGCTTTAACCCACAGGGGGTGACGGAGACCCAGTACTTC

d_call: .
clone_size: once
j_call: TRBJ2-7
v_call: TRBV21-1
cdr3_aa: CASSQGEGLGGASGRPTYEQYF
cdr3_nt: TGTGCCAGCAGCCAAGGTGAGGGTCTCGGGGGGGCTAGCGGGAGACCTACCTACGAGCAGTACTTC